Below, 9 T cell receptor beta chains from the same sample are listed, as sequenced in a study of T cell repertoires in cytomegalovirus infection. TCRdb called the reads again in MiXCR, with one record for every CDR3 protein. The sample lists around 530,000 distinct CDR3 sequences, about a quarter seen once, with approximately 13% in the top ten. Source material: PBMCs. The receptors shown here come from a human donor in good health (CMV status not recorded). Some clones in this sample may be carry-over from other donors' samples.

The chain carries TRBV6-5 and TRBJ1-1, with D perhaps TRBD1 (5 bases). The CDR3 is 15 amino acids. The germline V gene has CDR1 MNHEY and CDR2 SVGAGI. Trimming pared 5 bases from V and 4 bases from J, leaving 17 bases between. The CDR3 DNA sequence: TGTGCCAGCAGTCGTAACCCGACCCAGGGCACTGAAGCTTTCTTT. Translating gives CASSRNPTQGTEAFF.

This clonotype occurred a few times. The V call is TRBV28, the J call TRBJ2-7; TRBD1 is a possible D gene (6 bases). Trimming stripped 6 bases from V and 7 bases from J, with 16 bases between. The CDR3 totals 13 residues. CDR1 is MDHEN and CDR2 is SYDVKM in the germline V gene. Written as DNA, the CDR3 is TGTGCCAGCAGCTCCAGACAGGTGGGAGAGCAGTACTTC. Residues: CASSSRQVGEQYF. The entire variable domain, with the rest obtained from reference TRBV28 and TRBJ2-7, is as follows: DVKVTQSSRYLVKRTGEKVFLECVQDMDHENMFWYRQDPGLGLRLIYFSYDVKMKEKGDIPEGYSVSREKKERFSLILESASTNQTSMYLCASSSRQVGEQYFGPGTRLTVT.

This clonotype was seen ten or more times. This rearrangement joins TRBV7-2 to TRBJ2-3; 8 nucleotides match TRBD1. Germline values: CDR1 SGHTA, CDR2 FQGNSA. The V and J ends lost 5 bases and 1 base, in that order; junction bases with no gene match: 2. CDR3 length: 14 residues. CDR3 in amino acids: CASSQGQGTDTQYF. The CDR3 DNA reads TGTGCCAGCAGCCAGGGACAGGGCACAGATACGCAGTATTTT.

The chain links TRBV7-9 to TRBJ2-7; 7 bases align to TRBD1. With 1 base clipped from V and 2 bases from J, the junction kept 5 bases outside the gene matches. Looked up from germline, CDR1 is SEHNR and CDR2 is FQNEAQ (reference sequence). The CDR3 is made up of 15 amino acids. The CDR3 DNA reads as TGTGCCAGCAGCTTAGGGCCGGGACAGCCCTACGAGCAGTACGTC. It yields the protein CASSLGPGQPYEQYV.

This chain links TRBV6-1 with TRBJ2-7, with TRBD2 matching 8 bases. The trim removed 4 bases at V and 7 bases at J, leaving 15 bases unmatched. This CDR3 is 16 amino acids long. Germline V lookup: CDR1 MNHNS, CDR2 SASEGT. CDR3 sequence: CASSARGLVGGREQYF. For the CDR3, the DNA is TGTGCCAGCAGTGCTCGGGGACTAGTGGGAGGAAGGGAGCAGTACTTC.

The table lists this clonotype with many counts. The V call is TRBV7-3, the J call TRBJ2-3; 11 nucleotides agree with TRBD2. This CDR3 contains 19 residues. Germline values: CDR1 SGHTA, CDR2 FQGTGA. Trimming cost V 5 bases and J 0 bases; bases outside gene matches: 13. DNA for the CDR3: TGTGCCAGCAGCAGGACTCCCGGGACTAGCGGAAAGAGCACAGATACGCAGTATTTT. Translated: CASSRTPGTSGKSTDTQYF.

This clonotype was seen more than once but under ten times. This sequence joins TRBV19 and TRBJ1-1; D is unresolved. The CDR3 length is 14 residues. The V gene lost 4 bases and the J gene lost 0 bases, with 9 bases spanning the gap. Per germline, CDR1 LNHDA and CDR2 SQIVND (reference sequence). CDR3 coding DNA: TGTGCCAGTAGTACCCGTTCCATGAACACTGAAGCTTTCTTT. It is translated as CASSTRSMNTEAFF.

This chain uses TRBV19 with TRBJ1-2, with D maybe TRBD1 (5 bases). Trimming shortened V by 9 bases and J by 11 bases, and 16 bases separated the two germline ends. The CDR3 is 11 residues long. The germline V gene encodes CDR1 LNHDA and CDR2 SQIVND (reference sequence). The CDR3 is CASSGRNGYTF. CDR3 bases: TGTGCCAGCTCAGGGAGGAACGGGTACACCTTC. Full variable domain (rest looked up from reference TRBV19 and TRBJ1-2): DGGITQSPKYLFRKEGQNVTLSCEQNLNHDAMYWYRQDPGQGLRLIYYSQIVNDFQKGDIAEGYSVSREKKESFPLTVTSAQKNPTAFYLCASSGRNGYTFGSGTRLTVV.

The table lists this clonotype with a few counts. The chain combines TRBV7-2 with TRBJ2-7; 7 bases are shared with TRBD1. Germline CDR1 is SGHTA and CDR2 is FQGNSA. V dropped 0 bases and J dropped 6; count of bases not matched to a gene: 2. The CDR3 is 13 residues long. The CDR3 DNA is TGTGCCAGCAGCTTAGCGACAGGGCTCGAGCAGTACTTC. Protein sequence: CASSLATGLEQYF.